This TCR beta chain stems from a study of blood T cell repertoires in COVID-19. As for the study in general: T cells, B-cell-depleted T cells, or PBMCs supplied cDNA or gDNA.

Sequencing was performed with immunoSEQ multiplex PCR; in TCRdb, only in-frame clones are kept and a portion is missing. Among about 150,000 clones, 82% were seen once, and the ten largest hold roughly 15%. Trimming removed 1 base at V and 0 bases at J, with 7 bases between. Germline-derived CDR1 and CDR2 are MGHDK and SYGVNS. This CDR3 is built from 15 residues. This TCR came from a human donor with acute or convalescent COVID-19. The donor label of this sample is uncertain. The sequencing input was peripheral blood. The gene calls are TRBV25-1 and TRBJ1-3; a possible D gene is TRBD1 (6 bases). The CDR3, as DNA: TGTGCCAGCAGTGAATCCAGGGGCTCTGGAAACACCATATATTTT. This sequence encodes CASSESRGSGNTIYF.